This entry concerns a single T cell receptor beta chain. The PCR ran on 60 Vbeta and 13 Jbeta primers. Using immunoSEQ multiplex PCR, the repertoire was profiled, and TCRdb retains in-frame clones only, with some absent. The sample includes 37,000 or so clones, about 74% seen only once; the top ten take approximately 6%. The data were obtained in a study of cytomegalovirus exposure and HLA in healthy donors. The V end was cut by 2 bases, the J end by 2 bases, with 8 bases between. The CDR3 runs to 13 residues. Germline CDR1 is SGHTS and CDR2 is YDEGEE. The material sequenced was PBMCs. The source is a man aged 30 to 45 in good health and CMV-seronegative. The gene calls are TRBV5-8 and TRBJ2-7; D ambiguous. CDR3: CASSLTGPYEQYF. The DNA of the CDR3 is TGTGCCAGCAGCTTAACTGGGCCCTACGAGCAGTACTTC.